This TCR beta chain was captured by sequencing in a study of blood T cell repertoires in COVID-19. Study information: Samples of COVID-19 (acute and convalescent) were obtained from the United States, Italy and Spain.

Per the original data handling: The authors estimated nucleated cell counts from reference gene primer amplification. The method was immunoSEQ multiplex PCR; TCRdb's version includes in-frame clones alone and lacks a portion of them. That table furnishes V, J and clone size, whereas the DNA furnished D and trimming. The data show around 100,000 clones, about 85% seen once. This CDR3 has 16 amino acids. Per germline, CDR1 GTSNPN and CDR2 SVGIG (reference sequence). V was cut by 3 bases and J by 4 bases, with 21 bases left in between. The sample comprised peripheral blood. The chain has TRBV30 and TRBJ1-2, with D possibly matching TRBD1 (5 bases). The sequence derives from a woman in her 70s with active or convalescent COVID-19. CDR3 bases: TGTGCCTGGAGACCATATCGGGGATCGGGGGTCTATGGCTACACCTTC. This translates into CAWRPYRGSGVYGYTF.